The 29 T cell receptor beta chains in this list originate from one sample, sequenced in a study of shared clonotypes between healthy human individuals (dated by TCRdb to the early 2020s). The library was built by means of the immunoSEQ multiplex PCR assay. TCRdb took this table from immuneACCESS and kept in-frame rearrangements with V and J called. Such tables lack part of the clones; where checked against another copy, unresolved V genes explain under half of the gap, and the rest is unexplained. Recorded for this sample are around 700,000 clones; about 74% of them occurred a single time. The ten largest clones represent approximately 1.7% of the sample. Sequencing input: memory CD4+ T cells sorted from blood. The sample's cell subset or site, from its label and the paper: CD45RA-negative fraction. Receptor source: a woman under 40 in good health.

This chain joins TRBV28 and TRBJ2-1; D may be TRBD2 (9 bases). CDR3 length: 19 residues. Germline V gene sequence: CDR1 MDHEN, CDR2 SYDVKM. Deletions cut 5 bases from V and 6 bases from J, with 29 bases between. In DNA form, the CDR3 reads TGTGCCAGCAGTAGGAGACAGGGGATAGCTAGCGGGAAATCCAATGAGCAGTTCTTC. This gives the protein CASSRRQGIASGKSNEQFF.

CDR3 amino acids: CASSLVPGELFF. The CDR3 coding sequence is TGTGCCAGCAGCTTGGTACCCGGGGAGCTGTTTTTT. The chain is built from TRBV5-4 and TRBJ2-2; D is unclear. Germline V gene sequence: CDR1 SGHNT, CDR2 YYREEE (reference sequence). CDR3 size: 12 residues. V lost 0 bases to trimming and J lost 6 bases, with 3 bases between them.

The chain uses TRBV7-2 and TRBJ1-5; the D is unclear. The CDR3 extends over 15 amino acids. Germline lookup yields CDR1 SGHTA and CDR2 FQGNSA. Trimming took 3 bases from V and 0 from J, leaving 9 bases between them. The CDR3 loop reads CASSLVRVSNQPQHF. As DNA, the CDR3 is TGTGCCAGCAGCTTGGTAAGGGTTAGCAATCAGCCCCAGCATTTT.

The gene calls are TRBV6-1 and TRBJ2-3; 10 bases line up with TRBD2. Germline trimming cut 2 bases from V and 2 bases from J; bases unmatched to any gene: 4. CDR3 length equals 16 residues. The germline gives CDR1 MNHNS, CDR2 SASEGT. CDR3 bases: TGTGCCAGCAGTGAATTTCTAGCGGGAGTCACAGATACGCAGTATTTT. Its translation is CASSEFLAGVTDTQYF.

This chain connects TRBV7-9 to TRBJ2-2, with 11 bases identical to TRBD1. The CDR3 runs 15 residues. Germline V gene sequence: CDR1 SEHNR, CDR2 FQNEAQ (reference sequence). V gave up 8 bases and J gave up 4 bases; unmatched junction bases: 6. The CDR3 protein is CASGRDRGFTGELFF. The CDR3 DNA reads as TGTGCCAGCGGCCGGGACAGGGGGTTCACCGGGGAGCTGTTTTTT.

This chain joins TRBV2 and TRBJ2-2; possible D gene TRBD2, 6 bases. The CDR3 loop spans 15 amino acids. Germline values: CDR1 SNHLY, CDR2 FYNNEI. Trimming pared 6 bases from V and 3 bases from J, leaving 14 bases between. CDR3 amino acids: CASRGDSSDTGELFF. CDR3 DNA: TGTGCCAGCAGGGGGGACTCCTCCGACACCGGGGAGCTGTTTTTT. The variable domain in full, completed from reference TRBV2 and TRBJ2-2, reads EPEVTQTPSHQVTQMGQEVILRCVPISNHLYFYWYRQILGQKVEFLVSFYNNEISEKSEIFDDQFSVERPDGSNFTLKIRSTKLEDSAMYFCASRGDSSDTGELFFGEGSRLTVL.

DNA of the CDR3: TGTGCCAGCAGTCTCACCCTCGGAGAGCAGTACTTC. Translation: CASSLTLGEQYF. The genes are TRBV6-5 and TRBJ2-7; D is unresolved. V was clipped by 5 bases and J by 7 bases, with 12 bases between them. Germline V gene sequence: CDR1 MNHEY, CDR2 SVGAGI. The CDR3 is made up of 12 amino acids.

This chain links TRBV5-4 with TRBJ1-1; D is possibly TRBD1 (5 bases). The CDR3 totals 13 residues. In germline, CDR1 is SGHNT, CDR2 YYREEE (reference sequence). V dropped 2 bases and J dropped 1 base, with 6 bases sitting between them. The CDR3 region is CASSFQGNTEAFF. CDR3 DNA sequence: TGTGCCAGCAGCTTCCAGGGGAACACTGAAGCTTTCTTT.

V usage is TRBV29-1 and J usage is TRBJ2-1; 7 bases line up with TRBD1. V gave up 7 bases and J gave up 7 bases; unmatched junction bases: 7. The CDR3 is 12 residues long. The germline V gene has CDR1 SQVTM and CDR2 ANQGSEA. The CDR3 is CSAVRDRNEQFF. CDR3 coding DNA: TGCAGCGCTGTCCGGGACAGAAATGAGCAGTTCTTC.

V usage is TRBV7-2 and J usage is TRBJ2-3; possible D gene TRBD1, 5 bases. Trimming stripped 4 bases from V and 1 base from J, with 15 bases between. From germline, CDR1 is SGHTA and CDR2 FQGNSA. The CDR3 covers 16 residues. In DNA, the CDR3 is TGTGCCAGCAGCTGGTCCCAGGGCACAGGCACAGATACGCAGTATTTT. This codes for CASSWSQGTGTDTQYF.

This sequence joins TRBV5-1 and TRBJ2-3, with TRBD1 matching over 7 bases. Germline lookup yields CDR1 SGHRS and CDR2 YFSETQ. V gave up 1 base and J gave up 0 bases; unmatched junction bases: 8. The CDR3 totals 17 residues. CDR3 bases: TGCGCCAGCAGCTTGACTATAACAGGGGCTAGCACAGATACGCAGTATTTT. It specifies CASSLTITGASTDTQYF.

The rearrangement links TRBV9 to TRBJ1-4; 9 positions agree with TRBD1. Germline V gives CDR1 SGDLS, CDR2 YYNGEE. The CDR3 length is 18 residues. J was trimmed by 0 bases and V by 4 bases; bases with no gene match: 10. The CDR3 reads CASSHGTGQSATNEKLFF. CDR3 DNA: TGTGCCAGCAGCCACGGGACAGGGCAGTCGGCAACTAATGAAAAACTGTTTTTT.

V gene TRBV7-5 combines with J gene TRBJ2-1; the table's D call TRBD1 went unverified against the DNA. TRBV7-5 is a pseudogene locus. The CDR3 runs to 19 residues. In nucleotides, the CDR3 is TGTGTCAGAAGCTTAGGGCCCATCAGGGGACCGGACTCCTACAATGAGCAGTTCTTC. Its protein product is CVRSLGPIRGPDSYNEQFF.

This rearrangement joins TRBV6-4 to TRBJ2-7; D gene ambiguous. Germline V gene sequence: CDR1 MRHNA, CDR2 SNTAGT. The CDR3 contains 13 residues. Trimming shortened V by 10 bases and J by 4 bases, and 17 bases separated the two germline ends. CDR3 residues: CATASVGSYEQYF. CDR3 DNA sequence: TGTGCCACAGCATCGGTGGGATCATACGAGCAGTACTTC.

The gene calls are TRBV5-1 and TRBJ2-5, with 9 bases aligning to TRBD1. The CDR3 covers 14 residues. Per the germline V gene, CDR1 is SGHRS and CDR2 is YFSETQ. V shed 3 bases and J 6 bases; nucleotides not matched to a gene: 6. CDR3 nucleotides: TGCGCCAGCAGCTCCGGACAGGGGAAAAAGACCCAGTACTTC. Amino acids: CASSSGQGKKTQYF. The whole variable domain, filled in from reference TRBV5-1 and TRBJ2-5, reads KAGVTQTPRYLIKTRGQQVTLSCSPISGHRSVSWYQQTPGQGLQFLFEYFSETQRNKGNFPGRFSGRQFSNSRSEMNVSTLELGDSALYLCASSSGQGKKTQYFGPGTRLLVL.

The CDR3 DNA reads as TGTGCCAGCAGTTTATTTCAAGGGGGACTAGTTGGTGTGACCCAGTACTTC. Translated: CASSLFQGGLVGVTQYF. This chain joins TRBV28 and TRBJ2-5, with TRBD2 matching 8 bases. CDR3 length equals 17 residues. Trimming cost V 1 base and J 7 bases; bases outside gene matches: 14. From germline, CDR1 is MDHEN and CDR2 SYDVKM. The whole variable domain, remainder taken from reference TRBV28 and TRBJ2-5, is DVKVTQSSRYLVKRTGEKVFLECVQDMDHENMFWYRQDPGLGLRLIYFSYDVKMKEKGDIPEGYSVSREKKERFSLILESASTNQTSMYLCASSLFQGGLVGVTQYFGPGTRLLVL.

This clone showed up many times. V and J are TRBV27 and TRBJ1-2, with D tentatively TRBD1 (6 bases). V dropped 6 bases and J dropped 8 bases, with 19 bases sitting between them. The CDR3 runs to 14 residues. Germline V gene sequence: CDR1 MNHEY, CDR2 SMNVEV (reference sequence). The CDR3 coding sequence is TGTGCCAGCAGCTCTTTGTCCGGGGGGCGCGGCTACACCTTC. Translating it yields CASSSLSGGRGYTF.

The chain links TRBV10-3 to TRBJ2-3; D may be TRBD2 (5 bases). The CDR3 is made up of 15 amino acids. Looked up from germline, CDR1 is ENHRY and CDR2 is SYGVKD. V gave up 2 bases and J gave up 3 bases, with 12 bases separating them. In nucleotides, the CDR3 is TGTGCCATCAGTGAGGTTTCCCAGCGGACAGATACGCAGTATTTT. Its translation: CAISEVSQRTDTQYF.

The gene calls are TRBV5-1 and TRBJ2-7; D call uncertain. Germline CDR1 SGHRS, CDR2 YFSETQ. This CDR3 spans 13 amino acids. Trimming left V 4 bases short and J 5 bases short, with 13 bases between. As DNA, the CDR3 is TGCGCCAGCAGCGTGGCCCCGCTCGACGAGCAGTACTTC. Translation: CASSVAPLDEQYF.

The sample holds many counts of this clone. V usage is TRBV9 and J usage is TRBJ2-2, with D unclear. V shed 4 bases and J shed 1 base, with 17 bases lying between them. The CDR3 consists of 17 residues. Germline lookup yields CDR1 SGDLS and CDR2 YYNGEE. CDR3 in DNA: TGTGCCAGCAGCAAATATTACCAAATTTTGAACACCGGGGAGCTGTTTTTT. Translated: CASSKYYQILNTGELFF.

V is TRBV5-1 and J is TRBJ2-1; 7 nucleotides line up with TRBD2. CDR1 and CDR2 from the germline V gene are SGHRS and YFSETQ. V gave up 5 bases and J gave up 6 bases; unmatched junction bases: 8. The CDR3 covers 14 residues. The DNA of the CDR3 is TGCGCCAGCAGTACTAGCGCGGCCTTCAATGAGCAGTTCTTC. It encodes CASSTSAAFNEQFF. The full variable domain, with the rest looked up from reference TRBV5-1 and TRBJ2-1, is KAGVTQTPRYLIKTRGQQVTLSCSPISGHRSVSWYQQTPGQGLQFLFEYFSETQRNKGNFPGRFSGRQFSNSRSEMNVSTLELGDSALYLCASSTSAAFNEQFFGPGTRLTVL.

CDR3 DNA: TGTGCCAGCAGTGAAGCTCGACCGAGCGGGAGTGGCACCGGGGAGCTGTTTTTT. Translating it yields CASSEARPSGSGTGELFF. This chain joins TRBV2 and TRBJ2-2; TRBD2 aligns across 8 bases. Germline loops: CDR1 SNHLY, CDR2 FYNNEI. V lost 0 bases, J lost 4 bases, and 10 bases stayed unmatched. CDR3 length: 18 amino acids.

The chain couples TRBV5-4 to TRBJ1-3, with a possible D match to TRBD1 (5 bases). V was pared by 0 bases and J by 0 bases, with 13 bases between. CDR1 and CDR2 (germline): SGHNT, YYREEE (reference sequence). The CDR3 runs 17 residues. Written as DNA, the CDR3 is TGTGCCAGCAGCTTGGGGGGGTGGCAGCGCTCTGGAAACACCATATATTTT. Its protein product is CASSLGGWQRSGNTIYF.

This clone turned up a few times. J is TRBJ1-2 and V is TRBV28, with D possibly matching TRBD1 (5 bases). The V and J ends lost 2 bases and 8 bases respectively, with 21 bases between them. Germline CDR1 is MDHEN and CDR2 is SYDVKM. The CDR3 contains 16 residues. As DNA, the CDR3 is TGTGCCAGCAGTTTAAGTAGGAGGGGCCCCTCGCGGGGCTACACCTTC. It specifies CASSLSRRGPSRGYTF.

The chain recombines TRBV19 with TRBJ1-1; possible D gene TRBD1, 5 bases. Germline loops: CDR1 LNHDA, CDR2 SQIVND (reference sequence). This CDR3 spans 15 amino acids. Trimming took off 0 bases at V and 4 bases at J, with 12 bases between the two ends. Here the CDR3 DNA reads TGTGCCAGTAGTATAGATGGGGGTAGCACCACTGAAGCTTTCTTT. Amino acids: CASSIDGGSTTEAFF.

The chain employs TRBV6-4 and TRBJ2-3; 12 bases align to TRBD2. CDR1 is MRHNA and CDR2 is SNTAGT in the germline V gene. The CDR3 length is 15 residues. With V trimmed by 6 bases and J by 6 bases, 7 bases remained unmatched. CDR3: CASRASGRAADTQYF. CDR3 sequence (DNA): TGTGCCAGCAGAGCTAGCGGGAGGGCCGCCGATACGCAGTATTTT.

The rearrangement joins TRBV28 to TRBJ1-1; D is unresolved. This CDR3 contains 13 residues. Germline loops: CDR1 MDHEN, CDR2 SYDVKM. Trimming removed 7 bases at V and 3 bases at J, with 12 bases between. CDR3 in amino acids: CASTVGPYTEAFF. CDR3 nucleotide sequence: TGTGCCAGCACCGTCGGGCCCTACACTGAAGCTTTCTTT.

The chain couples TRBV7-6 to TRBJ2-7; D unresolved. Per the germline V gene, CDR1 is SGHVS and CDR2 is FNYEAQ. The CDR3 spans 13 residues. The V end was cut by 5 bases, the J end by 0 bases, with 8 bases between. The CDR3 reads CASSRTTSYEQYF. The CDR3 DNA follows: TGTGCCAGCAGCCGAACCACCTCCTACGAGCAGTACTTC.

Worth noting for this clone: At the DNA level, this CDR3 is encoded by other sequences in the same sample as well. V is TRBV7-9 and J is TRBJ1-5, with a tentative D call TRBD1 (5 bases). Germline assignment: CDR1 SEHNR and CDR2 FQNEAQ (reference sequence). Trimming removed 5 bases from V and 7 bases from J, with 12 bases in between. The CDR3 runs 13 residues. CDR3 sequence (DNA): TGTGCCAGCAGCCCTGGGACGAACCAGCCCCAGCATTTT. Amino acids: CASSPGTNQPQHF.